These 15 T cell receptor beta chains were all obtained from the same sample, sequenced in a study of T-cell memory formation after mild COVID-19. TCRdb fed the 5' RACE reads into MiXCR, producing one record per CDR3 protein. The sample contains hundreds of thousands of distinct CDR3 sequences, approximately 21% of which appear only once. What was sequenced was PBMCs or a T cell subset sorted from them (not recorded which). These receptors originate from an adult woman who had mild COVID-19 (a few samples of this study predate the infection). Cell type and time point are not known.

The chain combines TRBV5-1 with TRBJ2-1, with a tentative D call TRBD1 (5 bases). Per germline, CDR1 SGHRS and CDR2 YFSETQ. Trimming removed 0 bases at V and 7 bases at J, with 8 bases between. The CDR3 contains 13 residues. The DNA of the CDR3 is TGCGCCAGCAGCTTGGCCAGGGAAAATGAGCAGTTCTTC. It encodes CASSLARENEQFF.

The chain links TRBV12-3 or TRBV12-4 to TRBJ2-2; D gene uncertain. This CDR3 is built from 13 residues. V lost 5 bases, J lost 8 bases, and 12 bases lay in between. CDR3 sequence (DNA): TGTGCCAGCAGTCAGGTTGGAATAGGGGAGCTGTTTTTT. The encoded protein is CASSQVGIGELFF.

This clonotype was picked up many times. V usage is TRBV12-3 or TRBV12-4 and J usage is TRBJ2-3, with 8 bases fitting TRBD2. Trimming removed 6 bases from V and 1 base from J; junction bases left unmatched: 9. The CDR3 consists of 16 residues. The CDR3 protein is CASSSPSGGRTDTQYF. The CDR3 DNA sequence: TGTGCCAGCAGCTCTCCCTCGGGGGGGCGCACAGATACGCAGTATTTT.

Only a few counts were recorded for this clonotype. The rearrangement links TRBV2 to TRBJ2-3; TRBD1 matches at 10 bases. The germline gives CDR1 SNHLY, CDR2 FYNNEI. V lost 6 bases and J lost 4; bases outside the gene matches: 7. This CDR3 is built from 15 residues. The CDR3 sequence is CASRDRGVRPDTQYF. DNA of the CDR3: TGTGCCAGCAGGGACAGGGGGGTTAGACCAGATACGCAGTATTTT.

This clonotype was counted a few times. The chain joins TRBV7-9 to TRBJ2-3; 9 nucleotides agree with TRBD1. V gave up 5 bases and J gave up 2 bases; unmatched junction bases: 5. The CDR3 contains 15 residues. In germline, CDR1 is SEHNR, CDR2 FQNEAQ (reference sequence). DNA of the CDR3: TGTGCCAGCAGCCGGGACAGGGACCTCACAGATACGCAGTATTTT. Its translation is CASSRDRDLTDTQYF.

This clonotype has a handful of counts. The chain links TRBV7-2 to TRBJ1-2; 8 bases align to TRBD1. CDR1 and CDR2 from the germline V gene are SGHTA and FQGNSA. The CDR3 totals 15 residues. V lost 5 bases and J lost 8; bases outside the gene matches: 13. The CDR3 sequence is CASSRGGQGMGGYTF. In nucleotides, the CDR3 is TGTGCCAGCAGCCGCGGCGGACAGGGAATGGGGGGCTACACCTTC.

The rearrangement uses TRBV5-5 and TRBJ1-4, with D perhaps matching TRBD1 (6 bases). CDR1 is SGHKS and CDR2 is YYEKEE in the germline V gene (reference sequence). V was trimmed by 4 bases and J by 7 bases, leaving 20 bases between them. The CDR3 covers 16 residues. CDR3 loop: CASSQDSGWGGEKLFF. DNA of the CDR3: TGTGCCAGCAGCCAGGACAGCGGTTGGGGTGGTGAAAAACTGTTTTTT.

This clonotype has a handful of counts. This chain connects TRBV4-3 to TRBJ2-2, with 7 bases lining up with TRBD1. Trimming cost V 4 bases and J 5 bases; bases outside gene matches: 4. The CDR3 extends over 14 amino acids. CDR1 and CDR2 from the germline V gene are LGHNA and YSLEER. The CDR3 spells CASSPQQGTGELFF. DNA of the CDR3: TGCGCCAGCAGCCCCCAACAGGGGACCGGGGAGCTGTTTTTT.

This clonotype appeared a few times. V gene TRBV12-3 or TRBV12-4 combines with J gene TRBJ1-1; D remains unclear. This CDR3 contains 14 residues. V lost 7 bases to trimming and J lost 1 base, with 13 bases between them. The CDR3 DNA reads TGTGCCAGCACTCCTGGAGAGGGGAACACTGAAGCTTTCTTT. It codes for CASTPGEGNTEAFF.

This clonotype was found a few times. The CDR3 DNA is TGTGCCAGCAGCTTAGAAACAGGGGGGCCCTACAATGAGCAGTTCTTC. Amino acids: CASSLETGGPYNEQFF. The chain is built from TRBV7-8 and TRBJ2-1, with 8 bases identical to TRBD1. With 1 base clipped from V and 2 bases from J, the junction kept 4 bases outside the gene matches. The CDR3 covers 16 residues. Germline values: CDR1 SGHVS, CDR2 FQNEAQ.

The V call is TRBV20-1, the J call TRBJ2-2, with 10 nucleotides matching TRBD2. J gave up 7 bases and V 0 bases, and 5 bases lay outside the gene matches. The CDR3 runs to 15 residues. The V gene's germline CDR1 is DFQATT and CDR2 SNEGSKA (reference sequence). Here the CDR3 reads CSARDSGRSNGELFF. The DNA of the CDR3 is TGCAGTGCTAGAGATAGCGGGAGGAGTAACGGGGAGCTGTTTTTT.

This clonotype appeared once. The chain couples TRBV7-9 to TRBJ2-7; 9 nucleotides match TRBD1. The V gene's germline CDR1 is SEHNR and CDR2 FQNEAQ (reference sequence). Germline trimming cut 0 bases from V and 3 bases from J; bases unmatched to any gene: 6. The CDR3 extends over 16 amino acids. The CDR3 loop reads CASSLATTGGIYEQYF. The CDR3 DNA reads as TGTGCCAGCAGCTTAGCGACGACAGGGGGAATCTACGAGCAGTACTTC.

There are a few counts of this clonotype. CDR3 loop: CASSHGGPGEAFF. DNA of the CDR3: TGTGCCAGCAGCCACGGGGGGCCTGGGGAAGCTTTCTTT. The gene calls are TRBV3-1 and TRBJ1-1; weak D call: TRBD1 (6 bases). Germline V gives CDR1 LGHDT, CDR2 YNNKEL (reference sequence). Trimming took 3 bases from V and 8 from J, leaving 13 bases between them. CDR3 length: 13 amino acids.

The chain employs TRBV27 and TRBJ1-2; D gene unclear. The CDR3 sequence is 14 residues long. V was shortened by 3 bases and J by 5 bases, with 13 bases between the two germline ends. CDR1 is MNHEY, CDR2 SMNVEV, per germline (reference sequence). This CDR3 is CASSFTPSYYGYTF. In DNA form, the CDR3 reads TGTGCCAGCAGTTTCACTCCCTCCTATTATGGCTACACCTTC.

The chain combines TRBV11-3 with TRBJ2-7; 9 bases fit TRBD1. Germline CDR1 SGHNT, CDR2 YENEEA. Losses at the gene ends were 6 bases for V and 6 bases for J; bases not matched to a gene: 9. CDR3 length equals 14 residues. The CDR3 region has the DNA TGTGCCAGCAGACAGGGACAGGGAAGGGTCGAGCAGTACTTC. This gives the protein CASRQGQGRVEQYF.